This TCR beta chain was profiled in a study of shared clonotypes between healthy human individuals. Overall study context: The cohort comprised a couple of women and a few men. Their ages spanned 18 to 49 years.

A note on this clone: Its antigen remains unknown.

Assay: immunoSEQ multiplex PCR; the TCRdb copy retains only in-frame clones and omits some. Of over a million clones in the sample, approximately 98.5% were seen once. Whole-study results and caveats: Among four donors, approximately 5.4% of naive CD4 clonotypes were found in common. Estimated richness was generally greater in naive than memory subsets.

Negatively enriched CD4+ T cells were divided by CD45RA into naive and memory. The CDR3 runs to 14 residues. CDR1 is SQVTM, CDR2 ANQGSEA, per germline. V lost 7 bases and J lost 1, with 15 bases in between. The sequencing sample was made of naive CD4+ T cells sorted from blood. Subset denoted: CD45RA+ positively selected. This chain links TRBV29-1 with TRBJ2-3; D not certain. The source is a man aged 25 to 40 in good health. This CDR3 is CSGPTEVGTDTQYF. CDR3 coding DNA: TGCAGCGGACCGACTGAGGTAGGCACAGATACGCAGTATTTT.